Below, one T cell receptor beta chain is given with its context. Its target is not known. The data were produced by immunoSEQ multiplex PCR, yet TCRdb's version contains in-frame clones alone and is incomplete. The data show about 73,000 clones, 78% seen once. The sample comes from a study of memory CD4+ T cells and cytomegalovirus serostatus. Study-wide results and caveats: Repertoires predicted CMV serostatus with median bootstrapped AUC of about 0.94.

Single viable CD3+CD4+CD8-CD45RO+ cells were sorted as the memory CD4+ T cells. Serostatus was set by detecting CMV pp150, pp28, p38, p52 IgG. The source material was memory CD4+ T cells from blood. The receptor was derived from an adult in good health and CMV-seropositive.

CDR3 sequence reads: CSVDGANTGELFF. CDR3 in DNA: TGCAGCGTTGATGGGGCGAACACCGGGGAGCTGTTTTTT. The chain has TRBV29-1 and TRBJ2-2, with unresolved D. Germline CDR1 SQVTM, CDR2 ANQGSEA. V dropped 3 bases and J dropped 0 bases, with 5 bases sitting between them. The CDR3 loop spans 13 amino acids.